Listed here are 18 T cell receptor beta chains from one sample, sequenced in a study of shared clonotypes between healthy human individuals. Generated by immunoSEQ multiplex PCR, the TCRdb table keeps only in-frame clones and is missing some. The repertoire holds around 1,100,000 clones, around 77% seen once, with 0.85% to 1% in the top ten. The sample taken for sequencing was memory CD4+ T cells from PBMCs. Noted subset: CD45RA-negative fraction. The receptors stem from a man younger than 30 in good health. Some clones in this sample may be carry-over from other donors' samples.

This chain uses TRBV7-2 with TRBJ2-5, with 10 bases fitting TRBD2. V trimming: 6 bases; J trimming: 5 bases; junction bases outside the gene matches: 9. The CDR3 is 15 amino acids. Looked up from germline, CDR1 is SGHTA and CDR2 is FQGNSA. For the CDR3, the DNA is TGTGCCAGCAGATCACGAAGCGGGAGGGAGGAGACCCAGTACTTC. It codes for CASRSRSGREETQYF.

J is TRBJ2-1 and V is TRBV5-1; 9 positions match TRBD1. Trimming cost V 0 bases and J 10 bases; bases outside gene matches: 11. The CDR3 contains 16 residues. Germline CDR1 is SGHRS and CDR2 is YFSETQ. CDR3 in DNA: TGCGCCAGCAGCTTGGCGACAGGGGGGCATGGTTGGGAGCAGTTCTTC. Translating gives CASSLATGGHGWEQFF.

The genes are TRBV5-1 and TRBJ2-7; 9 bases line up with TRBD2. Per germline, CDR1 SGHRS and CDR2 YFSETQ. V lost 0 bases and J lost 4; bases outside the gene matches: 2. This CDR3 comprises 14 residues. The CDR3: CASSLASGTYEQYF. The CDR3 DNA follows: TGCGCCAGCAGCTTGGCTAGCGGGACTTACGAGCAGTACTTC.

A single count supports this clone. The chain uses TRBV5-1 and TRBJ2-7; D not certain. The CDR3 contains 15 residues. Germline V gives CDR1 SGHRS, CDR2 YFSETQ. V was shortened by 0 bases and J by 0 bases, with 10 bases between the two germline ends. CDR3 DNA sequence: TGCGCCAGCAGCTTGGCGGTCAGCACCTCCTACGAGCAGTACTTC. This encodes CASSLAVSTSYEQYF.

The chain employs TRBV5-5 and TRBJ2-3; 9 positions match TRBD2. The germline V gene encodes CDR1 SGHKS and CDR2 YYEKEE (reference sequence). CDR3 length equals 16 residues. With 4 bases clipped from V and 3 bases from J, the junction kept 9 bases outside the gene matches. The CDR3 protein is CASSRVAGAETDTQYF. For the CDR3, the DNA is TGTGCCAGCAGCCGGGTAGCGGGAGCCGAGACAGATACGCAGTATTTT.

This clone showed up just a few times. DNA of the CDR3: TGTGCCACCAGCAGTTCCAGATCAGATACGCAGTATTTT. Protein product: CATSSSRSDTQYF. The V gene is TRBV15, the J gene TRBJ2-3; no clear D. With 3 bases removed from V and 4 bases from J, the gap between germline ends came to 8 bases. The CDR3 consists of 13 residues. CDR1 is LNHNV and CDR2 is YYDKDF in the germline V gene (reference sequence).

The chain couples TRBV4-2 to TRBJ2-3, with D perhaps TRBD2 (6 bases). The CDR3 has 17 amino acids. Germline V gene lookup returns CDR1 LGHNA and CDR2 YNFKEQ. The germline V and J ends were trimmed by 1 base and 0 bases, with 14 bases remaining between them. CDR3 DNA sequence: TGTGCCAGCAGCCAAGGGGTGACGGGAGCCAGCACAGATACGCAGTATTTT. Its protein is CASSQGVTGASTDTQYF.

The rearrangement uses TRBV28 and TRBJ2-7, with a possible D match to TRBD1 (6 bases). From germline, CDR1 is MDHEN and CDR2 SYDVKM. Trimming took 7 bases from V and 2 from J, leaving 15 bases between them. This CDR3 region has 14 residues. The CDR3 nucleotides read TGTGCCAGCACCCTGGGGCAGGGGACCTACGAGCAGTACTTC. Translated: CASTLGQGTYEQYF.

The chain uses TRBV28 and TRBJ2-7; 7 bases fit TRBD1. The V gene end was trimmed by 10 bases and the J gene end by 6 bases; junction bases not matched to a gene: 12. The CDR3 has 13 residues. Per the germline V gene, CDR1 is MDHEN and CDR2 is SYDVKM. CDR3 protein: CATAPGQSLEQYF. In nucleotides, the CDR3 is TGTGCCACGGCCCCGGGACAGAGCCTCGAGCAGTACTTC.

The chain uses TRBV28 and TRBJ1-1; 9 bases agree with TRBD1. Germline V gene sequence: CDR1 MDHEN, CDR2 SYDVKM. Germline trimming cut 3 bases from V and 0 bases from J; bases unmatched to any gene: 2. This CDR3 is 15 amino acids long. Here the CDR3 reads CASSLGTGMNTEAFF. The CDR3 DNA reads TGTGCCAGCAGTTTGGGGACAGGGATGAACACTGAAGCTTTCTTT. Full variable domain (rest looked up from reference TRBV28 and TRBJ1-1): DVKVTQSSRYLVKRTGEKVFLECVQDMDHENMFWYRQDPGLGLRLIYFSYDVKMKEKGDIPEGYSVSREKKERFSLILESASTNQTSMYLCASSLGTGMNTEAFFGQGTRLTVV.

The J gene is TRBJ1-2, the V gene TRBV10-3, with 7 bases that match TRBD1. V lost 10 bases and J lost 3; bases outside the gene matches: 14. CDR1 is ENHRY, CDR2 SYGVKD, per germline. This CDR3 spans 15 amino acids. The CDR3 nucleotides read TGTGCCACCTTCCAGAATAGGGGGCGCGACTATGGCTACACCTTC. Its translation: CATFQNRGRDYGYTF.

This clone was detected only a few times. The chain uses TRBV4-3 and TRBJ1-2; 11 bases line up with TRBD1. The CDR3 runs to 15 residues. The germline gives CDR1 LGHNA, CDR2 YSLEER. V shed 4 bases, J shed 3 bases, and the junction held 4 bases outside the gene matches. CDR3 sequence reads: CASSRGTGGDYGYTF. The CDR3 DNA reads as TGCGCCAGCAGCCGCGGGACAGGGGGAGACTATGGCTACACCTTC.

A single count supports this clone. The V gene is TRBV6-6, the J gene TRBJ1-2; a weak D match, TRBD1 (5 bases). This CDR3 region has 14 residues. Germline CDR1 MNHNY, CDR2 SVGAGI (reference sequence). V gave up 9 bases and J gave up 5 bases, with 19 bases separating them. Written as DNA, the CDR3 is TGTGCCAGTTCGGTATGGGGGAAAGGGTATGGCTACACCTTC. This gives the protein CASSVWGKGYGYTF.

This clone occurred a few times. The chain joins TRBV5-1 to TRBJ2-7, with 10 positions matching TRBD1. The CDR3 contains 15 residues. V lost 5 bases and J lost 1; bases outside the gene matches: 6. The germline CDR1 and CDR2 sequences are SGHRS and YFSETQ. The CDR3 DNA reads TGCGCCAGCAGTCAAGGGGGACAGGGGTCCTACGAGCAGTACTTC. Its translation is CASSQGGQGSYEQYF.

The rearrangement uses TRBV28 and TRBJ2-7; maybe TRBD1 (6 bases). The CDR3 sequence is 13 residues long. Looked up from germline, CDR1 is MDHEN and CDR2 is SYDVKM. V lost 3 bases, J lost 6 bases, and 12 bases lay in between. The CDR3 here is CASSFAQGGEQYF. The CDR3 coding sequence is TGTGCCAGCAGTTTCGCACAGGGCGGCGAGCAGTACTTC.

Notes on this clone: Being one base from a much bigger clone, this may be a read error. The gene calls are TRBV2 and TRBJ1-1; D possibly corresponds to TRBD1 (5 bases). Germline V gene lookup returns CDR1 SNHLY and CDR2 FYNNEI. The CDR3 has 14 amino acids. DNA of the CDR3: TGTACCAGCAGTGATCAGGGTGGGAGCACTGAAGCTTTCTTT. Amino acid sequence: CTSSDQGGSTEAFF. Complete variable domain (other parts from reference TRBV2 and TRBJ1-1): EPEVTQTPSHQVTQMGQEVILRCVPISNHLYFYWYRQILGQKVEFLVSFYNNEISEKSEIFDDQFSVERPDGSNFTLKIRSTKLEDSAMYFCTSSDQGGSTEAFFGQGTRLTVV.

V and J are TRBV7-9 and TRBJ2-2, with no clear D. V was trimmed by 1 base and J by 6 bases, leaving 12 bases between them. CDR1 is SEHNR and CDR2 is FQNEAQ in the germline V gene (reference sequence). The CDR3 has 15 residues. The DNA of the CDR3 is TGTGCCAGCAGCTTAGAGTATCAAGTCGCCGGGGAGCTGTTTTTT. Its translation is CASSLEYQVAGELFF.

Worth noting for this clone: The identical CDR3 is also encoded by other nucleotide sequences in the sample. V is TRBV18 and J is TRBJ1-1; D ambiguous. This CDR3 region has 12 residues. The ends were cut back, 3 bases at V and 3 bases at J, with 5 bases in the middle. Germline V gives CDR1 KGHSH, CDR2 LQKENI. CDR3 in DNA: TGTGCCAGCTCACCTAGGGACACTGAAGCTTTCTTT. Its translation is CASSPRDTEAFF.